This entry lists 20 T cell receptor beta chains sequenced from one sample in a study of Graves' ophthalmopathy and Graves' hyperthyroidism. The TCR beta CDR3 regions underwent amplification from RNA transcripts. Following a first-round RT-PCR that used HTBI primers, a second-round multiplex PCR was carried out. MiXCR was run by TCRdb on the multiplex PCR reads, yielding one entry per CDR3 protein. Of 200,000 to 250,000 distinct CDR3 sequences in the sample, roughly 21% are singletons; the top ten hold around two fifths. Sequenced: peripheral blood. Receptor source: a woman aged 50 to 60 with Graves' ophthalmopathy.

This clonotype was seen repeatedly, ten times or more. The CDR3 spells CATSRQGPSKGAQYF. Written as DNA, the CDR3 is TGTGCCACCAGCAGACAGGGCCCAAGTAAAGGGGCCCAGTACTTC. V is TRBV15 and J is TRBJ2-5; possibly TRBD1 for D (5 bases). The CDR3 is 15 residues long. The germline V gene has CDR1 LNHNV and CDR2 YYDKDF (reference sequence). V shed 2 bases and J shed 9 bases, with 19 bases lying between them.

CDR3 loop: CASSYKKTRAVNTEAFF. The CDR3 nucleotides are TGTGCCAGCAGTTACAAAAAGACCAGGGCCGTAAACACTGAAGCTTTCTTT. The gene calls are TRBV6-5 and TRBJ1-1, with a possible D match to TRBD1 (5 bases). CDR3 length: 17 residues. In germline, CDR1 is MNHEY, CDR2 SVGAGI. V lost 2 bases and J 2 bases, leaving 18 bases between the germline ends.

This clonotype was counted at least ten times. The gene calls are TRBV19 and TRBJ1-2, with D uncertain. The ends were cut back, 1 base at V and 6 bases at J, with 6 bases in the middle. There are 12 residues in the CDR3. Germline CDR1 reads LNHDA; CDR2 reads SQIVND (reference sequence). CDR3 sequence (DNA): TGTGCCAGTAGTATAGCAGGAAATGGCTACACCTTC. Its protein is CASSIAGNGYTF.

This clonotype was observed a handful of times. The genes are TRBV29-1 and TRBJ2-5; D not certain. Per the germline V gene, CDR1 is SQVTM and CDR2 is ANQGSEA. Trimming shortened V by 0 bases and J by 5 bases, and 10 bases separated the two germline ends. The CDR3 runs to 13 residues. This CDR3 reads CSVEDLPGETQYF. As DNA, the CDR3 is TGCAGCGTTGAAGATCTTCCCGGGGAGACCCAGTACTTC.

This clonotype was seen many times. The chain employs TRBV25-1 and TRBJ1-1; 8 bases are a match to TRBD1. Trimming took 4 bases from V and 4 from J; bases not matched to a gene: 5. The CDR3 runs to 14 residues. The germline V gene has CDR1 MGHDK and CDR2 SYGVNS. This CDR3 reads CASSGTGRSTEAFF. CDR3 bases: TGTGCCAGCAGTGGGACAGGGAGGTCCACTGAAGCTTTCTTT.

This clonotype was found many times. V gene TRBV29-1 combines with J gene TRBJ1-2, with D possibly being TRBD1 (6 bases). CDR3 length: 16 amino acids. Trimming pared 4 bases from V and 4 bases from J, leaving 22 bases between. Germline V gives CDR1 SQVTM, CDR2 ANQGSEA. CDR3 in DNA: TGCAGCGTTGTACTAGAACAGGGAGAGGCTGGCTATGGCTACACCTTC. Protein: CSVVLEQGEAGYGYTF. Combining the CDR3 with reference TRBV29-1 and TRBJ1-2 gives the whole variable domain SAVISQKPSRDICQRGTSLTIQCQVDSQVTMMFWYRQQPGQSLTLIATANQGSEATYESGFVIDKFPISRPNLTFSTLTVSNMSPEDSSIYLCSVVLEQGEAGYGYTFGSGTRLTVV.

The table lists this clonotype with many counts. V gene TRBV2 combines with J gene TRBJ2-7, with 16 nucleotides matching TRBD2. The junction had 3 bases not matched to a gene; V was cut back by 5 bases and J by 2 bases. The germline V gene encodes CDR1 SNHLY and CDR2 FYNNEI. The CDR3 spans 16 residues. CDR3 loop: CASSPGLAGGAYEQYF. CDR3 sequence (DNA): TGTGCCAGCAGTCCGGGACTAGCGGGAGGGGCCTACGAGCAGTACTTC. Full variable domain (rest looked up from reference TRBV2 and TRBJ2-7): EPEVTQTPSHQVTQMGQEVILRCVPISNHLYFYWYRQILGQKVEFLVSFYNNEISEKSEIFDDQFSVERPDGSNFTLKIRSTKLEDSAMYFCASSPGLAGGAYEQYFGPGTRLTVT.

Only a few counts were recorded for this clonotype. This chain connects TRBV19 to TRBJ1-1; no clear D. With 6 bases removed from V and 1 base from J, the gap between germline ends came to 9 bases. Germline V lookup: CDR1 LNHDA, CDR2 SQIVND (reference sequence). CDR3 length equals 13 residues. CDR3 DNA: TGTGCCAGTAGCGGTCCAGCGAACACTGAAGCTTTCTTT. Its translation is CASSGPANTEAFF. The variable domain in full, with the rest retrieved from reference TRBV19 and TRBJ1-1, is DGGITQSPKYLFRKEGQNVTLSCEQNLNHDAMYWYRQDPGQGLRLIYYSQIVNDFQKGDIAEGYSVSREKKESFPLTVTSAQKNPTAFYLCASSGPANTEAFFGQGTRLTVV.

Many counts were recorded for this clonotype. The rearrangement joins TRBV7-2 to TRBJ1-5, with 7 positions matching TRBD1. J gave up 5 bases and V 5 bases, and 9 bases lay outside the gene matches. From germline, CDR1 is SGHTA and CDR2 FQGNSA. The CDR3 contains 15 residues. CDR3 DNA: TGTGCCAGCAGCGCGCACAGGGGAGGCGATCAGCCCCAGCATTTT. Amino acids: CASSAHRGGDQPQHF.

This clonotype was observed at least ten times. The gene calls are TRBV6-2 or TRBV6-3 and TRBJ2-4; D gene unclear. CDR3 length: 17 amino acids. Deletions cut 0 bases from V and 0 bases from J, with 12 bases between. Per the germline V gene, CDR1 is MNHEY and CDR2 is SVGEGT. CDR3 in DNA: TGTGCCAGCAGTTACTCTCTACTGATGCTAGCCAAAAACATTCAGTACTTC. It is translated as CASSYSLLMLAKNIQYF.

V gene TRBV27 combines with J gene TRBJ1-1, with 7 bases lining up with TRBD1. Germline V gene sequence: CDR1 MNHEY, CDR2 SMNVEV (reference sequence). The V segment lost 6 bases and the J segment 0 bases; nucleotides outside the gene matches: 4. The length of the CDR3 is 14 residues. The CDR3 DNA reads TGTGCCAGCAGCACAGGGGTTATGAACACTGAAGCTTTCTTT. Amino acid sequence: CASSTGVMNTEAFF.

The sample holds many counts of this clonotype. V gene TRBV28 combines with J gene TRBJ1-5; tentative D call: TRBD1 (6 bases). V was cut by 3 bases and J by 6 bases, with 9 bases left in between. The CDR3 covers 13 residues. The germline V gene encodes CDR1 MDHEN and CDR2 SYDVKM. The CDR3 coding sequence is TGTGCCAGCAGTTTCAGAGGGGGTCAGCCCCAGCATTTT. Encoded protein: CASSFRGGQPQHF. Based on the CDR3 plus reference TRBV28 and TRBJ1-5, the full variable domain is DVKVTQSSRYLVKRTGEKVFLECVQDMDHENMFWYRQDPGLGLRLIYFSYDVKMKEKGDIPEGYSVSREKKERFSLILESASTNQTSMYLCASSFRGGQPQHFGDGTRLSIL.

The V gene is TRBV5-5, the J gene TRBJ2-7, with 8 bases identical to TRBD1. Germline V lookup: CDR1 SGHKS, CDR2 YYEKEE (reference sequence). The V and J ends lost 3 bases and 6 bases, in that order; junction bases with no gene match: 8. CDR3 length equals 14 residues. The CDR3 sequence: CASSSHGTGIEQYF. In nucleotides, the CDR3 is TGTGCCAGCAGCTCCCACGGGACAGGCATCGAGCAGTACTTC.

This clonotype appeared many times. The gene calls are TRBV6-1 and TRBJ1-5, with D hard to call. The germline V gene encodes CDR1 MNHNS and CDR2 SASEGT. V was shortened by 0 bases and J by 5 bases, with 8 bases between the two germline ends. This CDR3 has 14 residues. The CDR3 region has the DNA TGTGCCAGCAGTGAAGCCGGGCTGGATCAGCCCCAGCATTTT. Translation: CASSEAGLDQPQHF.

This clonotype was picked up many times. The chain joins TRBV2 to TRBJ2-7; 7 bases fit TRBD1. V shed 6 bases, J shed 3 bases, and the junction held 5 bases outside the gene matches. The CDR3 runs to 13 residues. The germline V gene has CDR1 SNHLY and CDR2 FYNNEI. The CDR3 nucleotides are TGTGCCAGCAGCTCTGACAGGGACTACGAGCAGTACTTC. It is translated as CASSSDRDYEQYF.

The chain combines TRBV6-9 with TRBJ1-1; TRBD1 aligns across 8 bases. The junction had 8 bases not matched to a gene; V was cut back by 9 bases and J by 2 bases. Germline assignment: CDR1 MNHGY and CDR2 SVAAGI. The CDR3 loop spans 14 amino acids. DNA of the CDR3: TGTGCCAGTGCCCTTCAGGGGGCTAACACTGAAGCTTTCTTT. It is translated as CASALQGANTEAFF.

The V and J genes are TRBV3-1 and TRBJ2-7; 8 bases align to TRBD1. V lost 1 base and J lost 6; bases outside the gene matches: 5. In germline, CDR1 is LGHDT, CDR2 YNNKEL (reference sequence). This CDR3 has 14 amino acids. The CDR3 reads CASSQGPGGGEQYF. In nucleotides, the CDR3 is TGTGCCAGCAGCCAAGGGCCAGGGGGCGGCGAGCAGTACTTC.

This clonotype was counted many times. The gene calls are TRBV12-3 or TRBV12-4 and TRBJ2-7, with 7 bases that match TRBD1. With 6 bases clipped from V and 5 bases from J, the junction kept 7 bases outside the gene matches. CDR3 length: 13 residues. CDR3 sequence reads: CASRTTGTHEQYF. CDR3 nucleotide sequence: TGTGCCAGCAGAACGACAGGGACCCACGAGCAGTACTTC.

This clonotype was seen ten or more times. The V and J genes are TRBV5-6 and TRBJ2-2; D is undetermined. The CDR3 consists of 13 residues. The ends were cut back, 1 base at V and 3 bases at J, with 4 bases in the middle. Germline values: CDR1 SGHDT, CDR2 YYEEEE. The CDR3 region is CASSLSHTGELFF. DNA for the CDR3: TGTGCCAGCAGCTTGAGTCACACCGGGGAGCTGTTTTTT. Full variable domain (outside the CDR3, taken from reference TRBV5-6 and TRBJ2-2): DAGVTQSPTHLIKTRGQQVTLRCSPKSGHDTVSWYQQALGQGPQFIFQYYEEEERQRGNFPDRFSGHQFPNYSSELNVNALLLGDSALYLCASSLSHTGELFFGEGSRLTVL.

This clonotype was seen repeatedly, ten times or more. The CDR3 ends on some other residue instead of the conserved phenylalanine or tryptophan, so this is likely a read error. The gene calls are TRBV7-9 and TRBJ2-1; D gene ambiguous. Deletions cut 1 base from V and 8 bases from J, with 6 bases between. This CDR3 region has 12 residues. The germline gives CDR1 SEHNR, CDR2 FQNEAQ (reference sequence). CDR3: CASSLGVHEQFL. The CDR3 bases are TGTGCCAGCAGCTTAGGGGTGCATGAGCAGTTCCTC.